The sequence of this TCR beta chain was determined in a study of a mutant IDH1 vaccine in newly diagnosed glioma. In the study overall: Weeks 1, 3, 5, 7, 11, 15, 19 and 23 were when patients received their eight vaccinations. Patients were started on vaccination 4-6 weeks after radiotherapy alone, or with temozolomide cycles. Pretreatment consisted of radiotherapy, temozolomide, or both, with most receiving both.

General study results and limits: The occurrence of vaccine-induced immune responses was seen in 80% to 95% of patients.

This CDR3 comprises 15 residues. From germline, CDR1 is SGHDN and CDR2 FVKESK. The V segment lost 4 bases and the J segment 5 bases; nucleotides outside the gene matches: 10. Time point denoted: week 23, last vaccination. The investigators gave 300 ug of mutant IDH1 20-mer peptide in each vaccine dose, together with topical imiquimod. For this clone: Its target is unknown.

TCRdb keeps only in-frame clones here, not all; method: immunoSEQ multiplex PCR. Of about 60,000 clones listed, 80% to 90% were seen once; the top ten hold roughly 1.5%. This TCR was recovered from a man in his forties with glioma. The rearrangement links TRBV14 to TRBJ1-1, with 7 bases that match TRBD1. The input for sequencing was PBMCs, taken from a glioma patient whose treatment included an IDH1 peptide vaccine. The CDR3 region has the DNA TGTGCCAGCAGCCCCCAGACAGGGTGGTGGACTGAAGCTTTCTTT. This gives the protein CASSPQTGWWTEAFF.